This T cell receptor beta chain derives from a study of T cell responses to AZD1222 COVID-19 vaccine. Regarding this clone: The antigen is unknown.

Assay: immunoSEQ multiplex PCR; the TCRdb copy retains only in-frame clones and omits some. The sample records more than 250,000 clones, approximately 95% being singletons. The CDR3 spans 14 residues. CDR1 KGHSH and CDR2 LQKENI come from the germline V gene. V lost 3 bases to trimming and J lost 8 bases, with 16 bases between them. Study-level findings and limits: Regions left unmutated in variants are reportedly the target of nearly half of spike-specific TCRs.

The rearrangement uses TRBV18 and TRBJ1-2, with a tentative D call TRBD1 (6 bases). The sequence was collected from an adult in good health. This specimen consisted of peripheral blood, obtained on day 0 of AZD1222 vaccination. In DNA form, the CDR3 reads TGTGCCAGCTCACCGCCCCGGGGGCTGGGGGGCTACACCTTC. This sequence encodes CASSPPRGLGGYTF.